This TCR beta chain was found in a study of blood T cell repertoires in COVID-19. Study details: The cDNA or gDNA used as material had been derived from T cells, B-cell-depleted T cells, or PBMCs.

Recruitment covered about 25 US areas and drew participants whose ages spanned roughly 18 to 89 years. With 5 bases clipped from V and 6 bases from J, the junction kept 6 bases outside the gene matches. The CDR3 spans 14 residues. CDR1 SNHLY and CDR2 FYNNEI come from the germline V gene. Libraries were prepared by immunoSEQ multiplex PCR; TCRdb keeps only in-frame clonotypes and omits some of them. Counted here are some 330,000 clones, roughly 86% occurring once; the ten biggest clones make up around 2%. This receptor was taken from a man in his forties in a cohort exposed to, infected with or recovered from COVID-19 (not recorded which). The specimen was PBMCs or T cells enriched from blood (not recorded which). V is TRBV2 and J is TRBJ1-5, with 8 bases identical to TRBD1. CDR3 in amino acids: CASSTGQGSQPQHF. The CDR3 DNA follows: TGTGCCAGCAGTACAGGACAGGGCAGTCAGCCCCAGCATTTT.